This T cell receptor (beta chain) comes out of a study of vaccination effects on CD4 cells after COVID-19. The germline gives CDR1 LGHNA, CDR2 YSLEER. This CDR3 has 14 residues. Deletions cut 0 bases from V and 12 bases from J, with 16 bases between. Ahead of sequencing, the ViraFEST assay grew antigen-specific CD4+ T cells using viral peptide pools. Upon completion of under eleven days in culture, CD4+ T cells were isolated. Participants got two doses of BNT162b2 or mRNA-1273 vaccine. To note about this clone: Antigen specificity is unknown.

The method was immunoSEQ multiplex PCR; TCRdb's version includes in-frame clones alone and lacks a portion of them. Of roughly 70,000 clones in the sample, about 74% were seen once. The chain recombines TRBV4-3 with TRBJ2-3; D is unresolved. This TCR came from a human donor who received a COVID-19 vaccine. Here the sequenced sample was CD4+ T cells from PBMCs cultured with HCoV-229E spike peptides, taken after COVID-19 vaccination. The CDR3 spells CASSQDVVGLFQYF. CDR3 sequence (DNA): TGCGCCAGCAGCCAAGATGTGGTCGGCTTATTTCAGTATTTT.